Below, 15 T cell receptor beta chains from the same sample are listed, as sequenced in a study of tumor-infiltrating lymphocytes in primary liver carcinoma. Blood RNA originated from unsorted whole blood, with germline DNA additionally extracted. The input was around 0.5 ug total RNA; TCR beta cDNA was made from it with a constant-region primer. What produced the TCR beta libraries was three nested multiplex PCR rounds using slightly modified ARM-PCR. A C-beta reverse primer and TRBV1-TRBV30 forward primers served in each of the first two PCR rounds, at about 10 cycles apiece. TCRdb re-called the multiplex PCR reads through MiXCR, storing one row per CDR3 protein. The table has over 250,000 distinct CDR3 sequences, nearly 60% seen once. The sequenced sample was peripheral blood. The receptor set was obtained from a woman between 25 and 40 years old with primary liver carcinoma and hepatitis B virus infection.

Remarks on this clonotype: Possible read error: a much larger clone is one base away. This chain uses TRBV6-5 with TRBJ1-1, with D possibly being TRBD1 (5 bases). The CDR3 spans 14 residues. The germline V gene encodes CDR1 MNHEY and CDR2 SVGAGI. V was pared by 7 bases and J by 4 bases, with 16 bases between. The chain's CDR3 is CASNYRGRGTEAFF. For the CDR3, the DNA is TGTGCCAGCAATTATCGGGGGAGGGGCACTGAAGCTTTCTTT.

The gene calls are TRBV28 and TRBJ2-7; D is uncertain. Germline loops: CDR1 MDHEN, CDR2 SYDVKM. V shed 0 bases and J shed 4 bases, with 4 bases lying between them. The CDR3 has 12 amino acids. CDR3 region: CASSLWAYEQYF. The CDR3 DNA sequence: TGTGCCAGCAGTTTATGGGCGTACGAGCAGTACTTC.

About this clonotype: A read error is possible here, since a much larger clone lies one base away. This rearrangement joins TRBV7-8 to TRBJ2-3; 9 bases map to TRBD2. The CDR3 is 17 residues long. Trimming removed 5 bases from V and 3 bases from J; junction bases left unmatched: 12. Looked up from germline, CDR1 is SGHVS and CDR2 is FQNEAQ. The CDR3 coding sequence is TGTGCCAGCAGCGCCCAGCGGGAGGCCCTAGCGACAGATACGCAGTATTTT. It codes for CASSAQREALATDTQYF.

On this clonotype itself: The junction differs from germline at one of its ends, possibly a read error. The chain couples TRBV12-3 or TRBV12-4 to TRBJ2-7, with TRBD2 identical over 14 bases. The CDR3 is 15 amino acids. CDR3 amino acids: CASSPSTSGRGEQHF. For the CDR3, the DNA is TGTGCCAGCAGTCCCTCGACTAGCGGGAGGGGCGAGCAGCACTTC.

With respect to this clonotype: This may arise from a read error, as a much more abundant clone is one base away. The CDR3 loop reads CASINRDGVSGAKVLTF. The CDR3 DNA is TGTGCCAGCATTAACCGGGACGGGGTCTCTGGGGCCAAGGTCCTGACTTTC. V is TRBV6-2 or TRBV6-3 and J is TRBJ2-6; either TRBD1 or TRBD2 may supply D (5 bases each). Germline lookup yields CDR1 MNHEY and CDR2 SVGEGT. The CDR3 spans 17 residues.

This clonotype was recorded only once. An end of the junction differs from the germline gene, which may be a read error. The chain uses TRBV6-1 and TRBJ1-1; perhaps TRBD1 as D (5 bases). Germline loops: CDR1 MNHNS, CDR2 SASEGT. CDR3 length equals 14 residues. The chain's CDR3 is CASGVGGSNNEAFF. CDR3 DNA sequence: TGTGCCAGCGGTGTTGGGGGTTCGAACAATGAAGCTTTCTTT.

This clonotype was recorded only once. A junction boundary mismatches the germline segment, possibly from a read error. The chain has TRBV10-3 and TRBJ2-3; no firm D call. CDR3 size: 15 residues. From germline, CDR1 is ENHRY and CDR2 SYGVKD. CDR3 DNA sequence: TGTGCCATCGGTGATCCCCATGCTGCAGGAGATACGCAGTATTTT. Protein product: CAIGDPHAAGDTQYF.

This clonotype was detected ten times or more. The rearrangement links TRBV6-5 to TRBJ2-3, with 9 positions matching TRBD1. Germline V gives CDR1 MNHEY, CDR2 SVGAGI. V lost 5 bases to trimming and J lost 4 bases; unmatched junction nucleotides: 10. This CDR3 has 16 residues. The DNA for the CDR3 is TGTGCCAGCAGTAGAAACAGGGACAGGGTGGCAGATACGCAGTATTTT. Amino acids: CASSRNRDRVADTQYF.

The gene calls are TRBV11-1 and TRBJ2-7, with D perhaps matching TRBD1 (6 bases). This CDR3 is built from 15 residues. V was trimmed by 3 bases and J by 2 bases, leaving 14 bases between them. CDR1 is SGHAT and CDR2 is FQDESV in the germline V gene (reference sequence). The CDR3 coding sequence is TGTGCCAGCAGCTTCCGGAACAAGGGGGCCTACGAGCAGTACTTC. Its translation: CASSFRNKGAYEQYF.

The chain employs TRBV5-4 and TRBJ2-1; TRBD2 might be the D (5 bases). V lost 0 bases and J lost 2, with 12 bases in between. This CDR3 has 16 amino acids. The germline V gene has CDR1 SGHNT and CDR2 YYREEE (reference sequence). This chain's CDR3 is CASSLVRPAAYNEQFF. CDR3 DNA sequence: TGTGCCAGCAGCTTGGTGCGGCCAGCGGCCTACAATGAGCAGTTCTTC.

With respect to this clonotype: A single base separates this from a much larger clone, so it may be a read error. The V call is TRBV12-5, the J call TRBJ1-2; 8 bases agree with TRBD1. Germline V CDR1 and CDR2: LGHNT, FRNRAP. The CDR3 has 12 amino acids. V shed 6 bases and J 8 bases; nucleotides not matched to a gene: 5. The CDR3, as DNA: TGTGCTAGTGGCTGGACAGGGATGGGCTACACCTTC. Amino acids: CASGWTGMGYTF.

With respect to this clonotype: The CDR3 ends on some other residue instead of the conserved phenylalanine or tryptophan, so this is likely a read error. This chain links TRBV6-5 with TRBJ1-6; no definite D call. V lost 7 bases and J lost 0, with 10 bases in between. Germline V gene lookup returns CDR1 MNHEY and CDR2 SVGAGI. The CDR3 is made up of 15 amino acids. CDR3 DNA sequence: TGTGCCAGCAAAAAAGGGAGCTCCTATAATTCACCCCTCCACTCT. As protein: CASKKGSSYNSPLHS.

This chain connects TRBV12-3 or TRBV12-4 to TRBJ2-1, with no clear D. This CDR3 comprises 13 residues. V lost 5 bases and J lost 7, with 12 bases in between. CDR3 sequence reads: CASSNNVSNEQFF. The CDR3, as DNA: TGTGCCAGCAGTAACAACGTGTCGAATGAGCAGTTCTTC.

The chain couples TRBV7-9 to TRBJ2-6; D not certain. The CDR3 is 13 amino acids. The V gene's germline CDR1 is SEHNR and CDR2 FQNEAQ (reference sequence). Trimming took off 0 bases at V and 8 bases at J, with 5 bases between the two ends. In DNA form, the CDR3 reads TGTGCCAGCAGCTTAGCGTGGACCAACGTCCTGACTTTC. Translation: CASSLAWTNVLTF.

V usage is TRBV7-9 and J usage is TRBJ2-1; 9 nucleotides match TRBD2. The trim removed 1 base at V and 9 bases at J, leaving 7 bases unmatched. The CDR3 spans 15 residues. Germline loops: CDR1 SEHNR, CDR2 FQNEAQ (reference sequence). In nucleotides, the CDR3 is TGTGCCAGCAGCTTAGGCTGGCGGGAGGGAAGTGAGCAGTTCTTC. Its translation: CASSLGWREGSEQFF.